This TCR beta chain was recorded in a study of CD4+ T cells in melanoma. With respect to this clone: The antigen is not known.

Germline CDR1 is SNHLY and CDR2 is FYNNEI. Trimming left V 2 bases short and J 0 bases short, with 14 bases between. The CDR3 has 18 residues. Measured with immunoSEQ multiplex PCR; TCRdb has only the in-frame clones, and not every one. The table includes 9,500 to 10,000 clones, about 66% detected once. Whole-study results and caveats: A reported correlation linked neoantigen-specific CD4+ T cells to CD8+, macrophage and B cell function. In melanoma, neoantigen-specific CD4+ T cells reportedly differed in differentiation state.

The sequence was obtained from a human donor with melanoma. The sequencing sample was made of cells from a culture (not recorded whether cultured in vitro). The chain employs TRBV2 and TRBJ1-6; perhaps TRBD1 as D (5 bases). The CDR3 loop is CASSERRGSSSYNSPLHF. The CDR3 DNA reads TGTGCCAGCAGTGAACGGAGGGGCAGCAGCTCCTATAATTCACCCCTCCACTTT.